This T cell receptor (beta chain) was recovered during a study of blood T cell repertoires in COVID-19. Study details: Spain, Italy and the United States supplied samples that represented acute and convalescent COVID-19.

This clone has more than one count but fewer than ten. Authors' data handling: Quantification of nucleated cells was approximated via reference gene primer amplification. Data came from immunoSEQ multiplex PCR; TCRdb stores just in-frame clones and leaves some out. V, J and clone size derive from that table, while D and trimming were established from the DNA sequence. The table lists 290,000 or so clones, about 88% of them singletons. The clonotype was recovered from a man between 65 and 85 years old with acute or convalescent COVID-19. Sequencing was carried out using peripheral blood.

CDR3 sequence reads: CGGSAGPQQNSYNEQFF. DNA of the CDR3: TGCGGAGGGTCTGCGGGACCCCAACAAAACTCCTACAATGAGCAGTTCTTC. The chain recombines TRBV29-1 with TRBJ2-1, with D possibly TRBD2 on 6 matching bases. Germline CDR1 is SQVTM and CDR2 is ANQGSEA. The CDR3 runs 17 residues.